This TCR beta chain was sequenced for a study of T-cell reconstitution after alpha-beta-depleted transplantation in children. General observations from the study: T cells produced anew were the main source of T-cell counts and diversity one year after transplant. After transplant, high TCRbeta diversity at day 60 in some patients arose from surviving recipient T cells and thymic progenitors.

This clonotype was counted once. Its antigen remains unknown. Preparation of the TCRbeta library was carried out with unique molecular identifiers. TCRdb called the PCR reads again in MiXCR, with one record for every CDR3 protein. The sample shows about 580,000 distinct CDR3 sequences, under 30% of them seen only once. The ends were cut back, 4 bases at V and 4 bases at J, with 19 bases in the middle. The CDR3 runs to 16 residues. From germline, CDR1 is MGHDK and CDR2 SYGVNS. The sequence came from a boy under two years old who had a stem cell transplant for acute myeloid leukemia, so the T cells may come from the graft donor. V is TRBV25-1 and J is TRBJ1-2; tentative D call: TRBD1 (6 bases). This material consisted of PBMCs, mostly from graft donor cells, taken 360 days after TCRalphabeta/CD19-depleted stem cell transplant. The CDR3 is CASSGTVRGLAYGYTF. The CDR3, as DNA: TGTGCCAGCAGTGGGACAGTCCGGGGGCTAGCCTATGGCTACACCTTC.